This TCR beta chain was retrieved from a study of T cells in tuberculosis. Study summary: IGRA-negative adolescents, IGRA-positive adolescents with latent tuberculosis and adults with active tuberculosis formed this South African cohort. Blood was taken before or within 7 days of anti-tuberculosis therapy.

Libraries were prepared by immunoSEQ multiplex PCR; TCRdb keeps only in-frame clonotypes and omits some of them. The sample includes more than 30,000 clones, 94% seen only once; the top ten take around 4.7%. The junction had 5 bases not matched to a gene; V was cut back by 1 base and J by 0 bases. Germline CDR1 and CDR2: LNHDA and SQIVND (reference sequence). This CDR3 comprises 17 residues. Time point given: new active TB diagnosis, blood taken before or within 7 days of starting treatment. On average about 100,000 T cells per donor were immunosequenced. This clone was recorded once. Its antigen is still unknown. General study points: Active tuberculosis patients had shorter CDR3-alpha; the beta difference was nonsignificant.

The sequence derives from an adult with tuberculosis. Sequencing used PBMCs, obtained at tuberculosis diagnosis. J is TRBJ1-5 and V is TRBV19; 8 bases align to TRBD1. The chain's CDR3 is CASSIGTGRYSNQPQHF. The CDR3 DNA is TGTGCCAGTAGTATAGGGACAGGGAGGTATAGCAATCAGCCCCAGCATTTT.